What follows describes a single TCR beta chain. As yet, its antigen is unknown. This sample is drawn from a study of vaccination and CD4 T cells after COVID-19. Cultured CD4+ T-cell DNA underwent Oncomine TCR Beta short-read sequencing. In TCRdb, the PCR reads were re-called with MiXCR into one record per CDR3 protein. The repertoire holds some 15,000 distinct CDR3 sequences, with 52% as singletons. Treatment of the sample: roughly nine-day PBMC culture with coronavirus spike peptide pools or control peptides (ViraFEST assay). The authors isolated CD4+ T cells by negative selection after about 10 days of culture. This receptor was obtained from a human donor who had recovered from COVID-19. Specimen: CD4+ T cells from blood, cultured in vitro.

CDR3 sequence reads: CSAPGGEPNSPLHF. CDR3 in DNA: TGCAGTGCCCCCGGGGGGGAACCAAATTCACCCCTCCACTTT. The chain combines TRBV20-1 with TRBJ1-6, with a possible D match to TRBD1 (5 bases). Trimming took off 6 bases at V and 7 bases at J, with 16 bases between the two ends. Germline V gene lookup returns CDR1 DFQATT and CDR2 SNEGSKA (reference sequence). The CDR3 is made up of 14 amino acids.